A single sample is the source of the 28 T cell receptor beta chains below, sequenced in a study of CD8 T cells in ankylosing spondylitis. TCRdb re-called the 5' RACE reads with MiXCR, one entry per CDR3 protein. The sample gives around 130,000 distinct CDR3 sequences, about 6.4% of which show up once; roughly an eighth is in the top ten. Sequencing was carried out using blood, either unsorted or a sorted T cell fraction (not recorded which). The receptors were gathered from a male donor with ankylosing spondylitis or in good health (not recorded which).

There are many counts of this clonotype. The rearrangement uses TRBV7-3 and TRBJ2-3, with D possibly matching TRBD2 (6 bases). Germline V lookup: CDR1 SGHTA, CDR2 FQGTGA. The germline V and J ends were trimmed by 5 bases and 2 bases, with 17 bases remaining between them. The CDR3 runs to 16 residues. The CDR3 coding sequence is TGTGCCAGCAGCCCTTCCCTGGCGGGGTACACAGATACGCAGTATTTT. This encodes CASSPSLAGYTDTQYF.

This clonotype was found many times. The V and J genes are TRBV12-3 or TRBV12-4 and TRBJ1-6, with D tentatively TRBD1 (5 bases). Trimming cost V 2 bases and J 8 bases, with 13 bases left between them. The CDR3 extends over 15 amino acids. This CDR3 is CASSLFFMGDSPLHF. The CDR3 DNA reads TGTGCCAGCAGTTTATTTTTCATGGGGGATTCACCCCTCCACTTT.

This clonotype was counted only a few times. This rearrangement joins TRBV4-3 to TRBJ2-7, with 7 bases lining up with TRBD2. The J segment lost 1 base and the V segment lost 3 bases, leaving 6 bases of the junction unmatched. Germline CDR1 LGHNA, CDR2 YSLEER. CDR3 size: 15 residues. Here the CDR3 DNA reads TGCGCCAGCAGCCAGTTGCTAGCGGAATCCTACGAGCAGTACTTC. This gives the protein CASSQLLAESYEQYF.

This clonotype was counted many times. The chain combines TRBV14 with TRBJ2-1; D might be TRBD2 (5 bases). Germline V gene sequence: CDR1 SGHDN, CDR2 FVKESK. The CDR3 is 15 amino acids. The V and J ends lost 4 bases and 2 bases respectively, with 12 bases between them. The CDR3 bases are TGTGCCAGCAGCCCGCGGACTGAGCCCTACAATGAGCAGTTCTTC. Amino acids: CASSPRTEPYNEQFF.

This clonotype was detected many times. This CDR3 is CASSQAPTGPSTDTQYF. The CDR3 DNA sequence: TGCGCCAGCAGCCAAGCCCCAACTGGGCCTAGCACAGATACGCAGTATTTT. V gene TRBV4-1 combines with J gene TRBJ2-3; D ambiguous. CDR1 and CDR2 from the germline V gene are MGHRA and YSYEKL. The V end lost 1 base, the J end lost 0 bases, and 14 bases lay between the germline ends. The CDR3 is made up of 17 amino acids.

This clonotype occurred many times. The CDR3 bases are TGTGCCACCCCGGGGGTAGATGTATTGGGCAATGAAAAACTGTTTTTT. This translates into CATPGVDVLGNEKLFF. The genes are TRBV6-1 and TRBJ1-4; D might be TRBD1 (5 bases). V lost 10 bases to trimming and J lost 5 bases, with 23 bases between them. The CDR3 is 16 residues long. CDR1 and CDR2 (germline): MNHNS, SASEGT.

This clonotype has at least ten counts. The chain links TRBV20-1 to TRBJ2-3; no definite D call. There are 14 residues in the CDR3. V lost 0 bases to trimming and J lost 2 bases, with 9 bases between them. Per germline, CDR1 DFQATT and CDR2 SNEGSKA (reference sequence). CDR3 coding DNA: TGCAGTGCTAGAGATAACAGCTTCACAGATACGCAGTATTTT. Translating gives CSARDNSFTDTQYF.

This clonotype was seen repeatedly, ten times or more. The chain has TRBV28 and TRBJ2-7; D may be TRBD2 (6 bases). Trimming shortened V by 6 bases and J by 3 bases, and 12 bases separated the two germline ends. The CDR3 spans 13 residues. The germline CDR1 and CDR2 sequences are MDHEN and SYDVKM. In DNA, the CDR3 is TGTGCCAGCAGGGGGGGTAGCATCTACGAGCAGTACTTC. Protein: CASRGGSIYEQYF. Together with reference TRBV28 and TRBJ2-7, the CDR3 gives the full variable domain: DVKVTQSSRYLVKRTGEKVFLECVQDMDHENMFWYRQDPGLGLRLIYFSYDVKMKEKGDIPEGYSVSREKKERFSLILESASTNQTSMYLCASRGGSIYEQYFGPGTRLTVT.

This clonotype was seen many times. The chain employs TRBV9 and TRBJ1-1; 7 positions match TRBD1. The V gene's germline CDR1 is SGDLS and CDR2 YYNGEE. Losses at the gene ends were 4 bases for V and 6 bases for J; bases not matched to a gene: 9. This CDR3 is 14 amino acids long. Here the CDR3 DNA reads TGTGCCAGCAGCCCCACAGGGGAACGGGCTGAAGCTTTCTTT. It translates to CASSPTGERAEAFF.

This clonotype was recorded many times. The V gene is TRBV4-1, the J gene TRBJ1-5; the D is unclear. The V end lost 0 bases, the J end lost 9 bases, and 9 bases lay between the germline ends. The germline V gene encodes CDR1 MGHRA and CDR2 YSYEKL. The CDR3 length is 13 residues. The CDR3 region is CASSQEDSTPQHF. CDR3 coding DNA: TGCGCCAGCAGCCAAGAAGATTCGACGCCCCAGCATTTT.

Ten or more counts support this clonotype. The chain has TRBV28 and TRBJ2-7, with D perhaps TRBD2 (5 bases). The CDR3 is made up of 13 amino acids. CDR1 and CDR2 from the germline V gene are MDHEN and SYDVKM. Trimming cost V 3 bases and J 5 bases, with 11 bases left between them. The CDR3 region has the DNA TGTGCCAGCAGTTTGTCCCCGGGGAACGAGCAGTACTTC. Residues: CASSLSPGNEQYF. Full variable domain (remainder filled in from reference TRBV28 and TRBJ2-7): DVKVTQSSRYLVKRTGEKVFLECVQDMDHENMFWYRQDPGLGLRLIYFSYDVKMKEKGDIPEGYSVSREKKERFSLILESASTNQTSMYLCASSLSPGNEQYFGPGTRLTVT.

As concerns this clonotype: A much more abundant neighbour one base away suggests this may be a read error. The chain employs TRBV5-5 and TRBJ2-5; 7 positions match TRBD2. Germline-derived CDR1 and CDR2 are SGHKS and YYEKEE (reference sequence). The CDR3 contains 17 residues. The CDR3, as DNA: TGTGCCAGCAGCTTGGCCGGGCTAGCGGTACTCCAAGAGTCCCAGTACTTC. Protein: CASSLAGLAVLQESQYF.

There are a few counts of this clonotype. The genes are TRBV12-3 or TRBV12-4 and TRBJ1-5, with unresolved D. V shed 3 bases and J shed 4 bases, with 7 bases lying between them. This CDR3 region has 13 residues. The CDR3, as DNA: TGTGCCAGCAGTTTCTTCCTAAATCAGCCCCAGCATTTT. Its protein is CASSFFLNQPQHF.

This clonotype came up many times. The chain joins TRBV2 to TRBJ2-3; possibly TRBD1 for D (5 bases). V was shortened by 4 bases and J by 2 bases, with 10 bases between the two germline ends. This CDR3 has 14 residues. Germline loops: CDR1 SNHLY, CDR2 FYNNEI. The CDR3 sequence is CASSGQGITDTQYF. For the CDR3, the DNA is TGTGCCAGCAGTGGGCAGGGAATCACAGATACGCAGTATTTT.

This clonotype was observed many times. The gene calls are TRBV3-1 and TRBJ2-7, with TRBD2 matching over 14 bases. The length of the CDR3 is 15 residues. V trimming: 7 bases; J trimming: 5 bases; junction bases outside the gene matches: 7. From germline, CDR1 is LGHDT and CDR2 YNNKEL (reference sequence). The CDR3 region is CASTSGTSGSHEQYF. The DNA of the CDR3 is TGTGCCAGCACCTCCGGGACTAGCGGGAGCCACGAGCAGTACTTC.

This clonotype was seen at least ten times. The chain joins TRBV5-1 to TRBJ2-2; D remains ambiguous. The CDR3 has 12 residues. Germline V gene sequence: CDR1 SGHRS, CDR2 YFSETQ. The ends were cut back, 2 bases at V and 7 bases at J, with 6 bases in the middle. In DNA form, the CDR3 reads TGCGCCAGCAGCTTACCCTTCGGGGAGCTGTTTTTT. Protein sequence: CASSLPFGELFF. Based on the CDR3 plus reference TRBV5-1 and TRBJ2-2, the full variable domain is KAGVTQTPRYLIKTRGQQVTLSCSPISGHRSVSWYQQTPGQGLQFLFEYFSETQRNKGNFPGRFSGRQFSNSRSEMNVSTLELGDSALYLCASSLPFGELFFGEGSRLTVL.

There are many counts of this clonotype. The J gene is TRBJ1-1, the V gene TRBV20-1, with 7 bases that match TRBD1. The CDR3 covers 16 residues. Trimming cost V 3 bases and J 0 bases; bases outside gene matches: 10. Germline CDR1 and CDR2: DFQATT and SNEGSKA (reference sequence). As DNA, the CDR3 is TGCAGTGCTAGGGACAGGAAGGGCGGAATGAACACTGAAGCTTTCTTT. Its protein product is CSARDRKGGMNTEAFF.

This clonotype was seen many times. The chain has TRBV5-1 and TRBJ1-1, with a weak D call TRBD1 (5 bases). Trimming left V 7 bases short and J 1 base short, with 14 bases between. In germline, CDR1 is SGHRS, CDR2 YFSETQ. The CDR3 totals 14 residues. The chain's CDR3 is CASRDRPKNTEAFF. For the CDR3, the DNA is TGCGCCAGCCGGGACCGTCCTAAGAACACTGAAGCTTTCTTT.

This clonotype has ten or more counts. The chain recombines TRBV4-3 with TRBJ2-6; the D is unclear. Trimming cost V 0 bases and J 4 bases, with 13 bases left between them. The germline V gene encodes CDR1 LGHNA and CDR2 YSLEER. The CDR3 extends over 17 amino acids. CDR3: CASSQETFRSGANVLTF. The CDR3, as DNA: TGCGCCAGCAGCCAAGAGACATTCCGTAGCGGGGCCAACGTCCTGACTTTC.

This clonotype was seen ten or more times. The chain is built from TRBV27 and TRBJ2-5; no firm D call. The V gene's germline CDR1 is MNHEY and CDR2 SMNVEV (reference sequence). The V and J ends lost 6 bases and 1 base respectively, with 12 bases between them. CDR3 size: 14 residues. The CDR3 region is CASSPNAVQETQYF. The CDR3 DNA sequence: TGTGCCAGCAGCCCGAACGCGGTCCAAGAGACCCAGTACTTC.

The sample holds a few counts of this clonotype. The V call is TRBV11-1, the J call TRBJ2-7, with TRBD2 matching 8 bases. Germline V CDR1 and CDR2: SGHAT, FQDESV (reference sequence). This CDR3 contains 15 residues. V shed 4 bases, J shed 3 bases, and the junction held 8 bases outside the gene matches. Written as DNA, the CDR3 is TGTGCCAGCAGCTCGCCACTAGCGGCACTCTACGAGCAGTACTTC. Encoded protein: CASSSPLAALYEQYF.

This clonotype appeared many times. The chain is built from TRBV3-1 and TRBJ1-1, with a possible D match to TRBD1 (5 bases). Per the germline V gene, CDR1 is LGHDT and CDR2 is YNNKEL (reference sequence). The ends were cut back, 2 bases at V and 5 bases at J, with 12 bases in the middle. The CDR3 loop spans 14 amino acids. The CDR3 loop is CASSQSGSWTEAFF. The CDR3 DNA reads as TGTGCCAGCAGCCAATCAGGGAGCTGGACTGAAGCTTTCTTT.

This clonotype was recorded many times. The V call is TRBV29-1, the J call TRBJ2-6, with a weak D call TRBD1 (5 bases). The CDR3 has 13 amino acids. The germline gives CDR1 SQVTM, CDR2 ANQGSEA. The V end lost 6 bases, the J end lost 0 bases, and 6 bases lay between the germline ends. DNA of the CDR3: TGCAGCGTAGACAGCTCTGGGGCCAACGTCCTGACTTTC. Its protein product is CSVDSSGANVLTF.

Ten or more counts support this clonotype. The chain joins TRBV7-7 to TRBJ2-1; D perhaps matches TRBD2 (6 bases). Germline assignment: CDR1 SSHAT and CDR2 FNYEAQ (reference sequence). The V end was cut by 5 bases, the J end by 1 base, with 15 bases between. The CDR3 is made up of 16 amino acids. The CDR3 loop is CASSQSSGSSYNEQFF. The CDR3 DNA reads TGTGCCAGCAGCCAGAGTAGCGGCTCGTCCTACAATGAGCAGTTCTTC.

The chain joins TRBV12-3 or TRBV12-4 to TRBJ2-6; 9 positions match TRBD1. This CDR3 has 19 amino acids. With V trimmed by 11 bases and J by 0 bases, 17 bases remained unmatched. CDR3 DNA sequence: TGTGCCTTCTGTTTAGTTTCGGGACAGGGCCTCTCTGGGGCCAACGTCCTGACTTTC. This translates into CAFCLVSGQGLSGANVLTF.

This clonotype has ten or more counts. The chain couples TRBV12-3 or TRBV12-4 to TRBJ2-3; D is uncertain. V shed 5 bases and J shed 3 bases, with 15 bases lying between them. The CDR3 is made up of 15 amino acids. CDR3 DNA sequence: TGTGCCAGCAGTCCAAAAACAACTCTTACAGATACGCAGTATTTT. Its protein product is CASSPKTTLTDTQYF.

This clonotype has ten or more counts. V is TRBV2 and J is TRBJ2-3; 8 bases agree with TRBD1. CDR3 length: 15 amino acids. J was trimmed by 5 bases and V by 2 bases; bases with no gene match: 6. The germline V gene has CDR1 SNHLY and CDR2 FYNNEI. The CDR3 region is CASSEQGAWRDTQYF. CDR3 sequence (DNA): TGTGCCAGCAGTGAACAGGGGGCATGGAGAGATACGCAGTATTTT.

The sample holds many counts of this clonotype. This chain connects TRBV27 to TRBJ2-2; 12 bases line up with TRBD2. J gave up 6 bases and V 6 bases, and 8 bases lay outside the gene matches. Germline V gene sequence: CDR1 MNHEY, CDR2 SMNVEV (reference sequence). There are 16 residues in the CDR3. CDR3 nucleotide sequence: TGTGCCAGCAGCCTACGACTAGCGGGAGCGCCCGGGGAGCTGTTTTTT. It specifies CASSLRLAGAPGELFF.